The rows below give T cell receptor beta chains drawn from one sample of a study of shared clonotypes between healthy human individuals. The method was immunoSEQ multiplex PCR; TCRdb's version includes in-frame clones alone and lacks a portion of them. The data contain about 580,000 clones, 95% to 98% of them singletons. Sequencing was performed on naive CD8+ T cells sorted from blood. The receptors come from a man younger than 40 in good health. Each CDR3 is given with its conserved first and last residue. The D gene is left open where the match is weak. The size entry is marked missing in some rows and otherwise reads once, few, many or a size class.

j_call clone_size d_call v_call cdr3_aa cdr3_nt
TRBJ1-2 - TRBD1 TRBV9 CASSPRQGANYGYTF TGTGCCAGCAGCCCCCGACAGGGAGCCAACTATGGCTACACCTTC
TRBJ2-1 - TRBD1 TRBV11-2 CASSLEDRGYNEQFF TGTGCCAGCAGCTTAGAGGACAGGGGTTACAATGAGCAGTTCTTC
TRBJ2-1 once - TRBV7-9 CASSPPGASSYNEQFF TGTGCCAGCAGCCCTCCGGGGGCGAGCTCCTACAATGAGCAGTTCTTC
TRBJ2-7 - - TRBV10-3 CAIGGSYEQYF TGTGCCATCGGGGGGTCCTACGAGCAGTACTTC
TRBJ1-4 - - TRBV7-9 CASSPRGSDGNEKLFF TGTGCCAGCAGCCCCCGTGGGTCGGACGGGAATGAAAAACTGTTTTTT
TRBJ2-3 - TRBD2 TRBV7-9 CASSLFGLDIDTQYF TGTGCCAGCAGCTTATTTGGACTAGACATAGATACGCAGTATTTT
TRBJ1-3 - - TRBV16 CASSPPGSGNTIYF TGTGCCAGCAGCCCTCCGGGTTCTGGAAACACCATATATTTT
TRBJ2-1 - TRBD2 TRBV7-6 CASYPLSGGVSYNEQFF TGTGCCAGCTACCCCCTGTCTGGGGGGGTTTCCTACAATGAGCAGTTCTTC
TRBJ1-1 - TRBD1 TRBV10-2 CASKGHDRGSTEAFF TGCGCCAGCAAGGGACATGACAGGGGGAGCACTGAAGCTTTCTTT
TRBJ2-3 - TRBD1 TRBV7-9 CASSLFLGQGSTDTQYF TGTGCCAGCAGCTTATTTCTAGGACAGGGGAGCACAGATACGCAGTATTTT
TRBJ2-6 - - TRBV27 CASSGLGANVLTF TGTGCCAGCAGCGGGCTTGGGGCCAACGTCCTGACTTTC
TRBJ1-5 - - TRBV27 CASSGGAWGNQPQHF TGTGCCAGCAGTGGAGGGGCTTGGGGCAATCAGCCCCAGCATTTT
TRBJ1-1 - - TRBV7-9 CASSLASEVYTEAFF TGTGCCAGCAGCTTAGCGTCGGAGGTTTACACTGAAGCTTTCTTT
TRBJ2-1 - TRBD2 TRBV7-3 CASSLGWTSGSNEQFF TGTGCCAGCAGCTTAGGGTGGACTAGCGGATCTAATGAGCAGTTCTTC
TRBJ2-5 - TRBD2 TRBV4-1 CASSQVSGRGETQYF TGCGCCAGCAGCCAAGTTAGCGGGAGAGGAGAGACCCAGTACTTC
TRBJ2-5 - TRBD2 TRBV2 CANPAVAGTLQETQYF TGTGCCAACCCGGCGGTAGCGGGAACACTCCAAGAGACCCAGTACTTC
TRBJ1-1 - - TRBV29-1 CSVDSRAGVWTEAFF TGCAGCGTTGATTCACGTGCAGGGGTTTGGACTGAAGCTTTCTTT
TRBJ2-3 once TRBD1 TRBV5-1 CASSNPGQGKYF TGCGCCAGCAGCAACCCGGGACAGGGGAAGTATTTT
TRBJ1-4 once TRBD1 TRBV7-9 CASSLPGQVNEKLFF TGTGCCAGCAGCTTACCGGGACAGGTGAATGAAAAACTGTTTTTT
TRBJ2-1 - TRBD2 TRBV7-8 CASSSGSGNEQFF TGTGCCAGCAGCAGCGGGAGTGGCAATGAGCAGTTCTTC
TRBJ2-7 - TRBD2 TRBV29-1 CSVDLAGFDEQYF TGCAGCGTTGATCTAGCGGGATTTGACGAGCAGTACTTC
TRBJ2-7 - - TRBV29-1 CSVSSRGGRYEQYF TGCAGCGTTTCCTCACGAGGGGGAAGGTACGAGCAGTACTTC
TRBJ1-1 once - TRBV5-5 CASSLAWGVNTEAFF TGTGCCAGCAGCTTGGCCTGGGGGGTGAACACTGAAGCTTTCTTT
TRBJ2-7 - TRBD1 TRBV5-8 CASSLVGTGLFEQYF TGTGCCAGCAGCTTGGTAGGGACAGGGTTGTTCGAGCAGTACTTC
TRBJ2-7 - TRBD1 TRBV2 CASVGQGNGEQYF TGTGCCAGTGTGGGACAGGGGAATGGCGAGCAGTACTTC
TRBJ1-1 - TRBD1 TRBV5-1 CASSLGPGTGTNTEAFF TGCGCCAGCAGCTTGGGTCCCGGGACAGGGACGAACACTGAAGCTTTCTTT
TRBJ2-5 - TRBD1 TRBV7-9 CASRRQGEETQYF TGTGCCAGCAGAAGACAGGGAGAAGAGACCCAGTACTTC
TRBJ2-3 - - TRBV7-7 CASSLQWEDTQYF TGTGCCAGCAGCCTACAGTGGGAGGATACGCAGTATTTT
TRBJ2-5 - TRBD2 TRBV5-6 CASSHRPGTREETQYF TGTGCCAGCAGCCACCGACCCGGGACTAGGGAAGAGACCCAGTACTTC
TRBJ1-1 - - TRBV19 CASSLQDRNTEAFF TGTGCCAGTAGTCTTCAGGACAGGAACACTGAAGCTTTCTTT
TRBJ2-1 - - TRBV5-5 CASSPGGSLSSYNEQFF TGTGCCAGCAGCCCTGGAGGGTCACTGAGCTCCTACAATGAGCAGTTCTTC
TRBJ2-3 - TRBD2 TRBV4-1 CASRGGRASVTEQYF TGCGCCAGCAGGGGGGGGAGGGCCTCCGTGACAGAGCAGTATTTT
TRBJ2-1 - - TRBV9 CASSASQDRTWGGEQFF TGTGCCAGCAGCGCCTCCCAGGATCGTACATGGGGAGGTGAGCAGTTCTTC
TRBJ2-5 - TRBD1 TRBV5-1 CASSFGDRGQETQYF TGCGCCAGCAGCTTTGGAGACAGGGGTCAAGAGACCCAGTACTTC
TRBJ2-7 - TRBD1 TRBV14 CASSGQGPYEQYF TGTGCCAGCTCGGGACAGGGGCCCTACGAGCAGTACTTC
TRBJ2-2 - TRBD1 TRBV7-8 CASSQSDLGRGTGELFF TGTGCCAGCAGCCAATCCGATTTGGGCAGGGGGACCGGGGAGCTGTTTTTT
TRBJ1-2 - - TRBV27 CASSTGSYYGYTF TGTGCCAGCAGTACGGGGAGCTACTATGGCTACACCTTC